A selection of T cell receptor beta chains follows, all from one sample in a study of Ad26.COV2.S vaccination and SARS-CoV-2 variants. Profiled with immunoSEQ multiplex PCR; TCRdb holds only in-frame clones, not every one. The top ten clones hold approximately 2.2% of a sample with about 320,000 clones, around four fifths of them seen once. This specimen was peripheral blood, taken in a trial of Ad26.COV2.S vaccine versus placebo. The receptor source for this set is a person between 18 and 65 years old who received the Ad26.COV2.S COVID-19 vaccine or a placebo. CDR3s include the opening cysteine and the closing phenylalanine or tryptophan. Fields, in order: CDR3 protein, CDR3 DNA, D gene, V gene, J gene, clone size. D genes are given only for firm matches. Clone size is shown for a subset of rows, as once, few, many or a class of expanded clone.

CASKRQGVNTEAFF,TGTGCCAGCAAGAGACAGGGTGTGAACACTGAAGCTTTCTTT,TRBD1,TRBV2,TRBJ1-1,few
CASSIKALLGRSYNEQFF,TGTGCCAGTAGTATAAAGGCCCTCCTGGGCCGCTCCTACAATGAGCAGTTCTTC,.,TRBV19,TRBJ2-1,.
CASSSTETNYGYTF,TGTGCCAGCAGTTCGACGGAGACTAACTATGGCTACACCTTC,.,TRBV6-6,TRBJ1-2,.
CASSPQVGPNYGYTF,TGTGCCAGCAGCCCCCAAGTAGGACCTAACTATGGCTACACCTTC,.,TRBV7-2,TRBJ1-2,.
CSVLINYGYTF,TGCAGTGTCCTTATCAACTATGGCTACACCTTC,.,TRBV20-1,TRBJ1-2,.
CASSPGQGDEKLFF,TGTGCCAGCAGCCCGGGGCAGGGGGATGAAAAACTGTTTTTT,TRBD1,TRBV11-2,TRBJ1-4,.
CSVEGSPRGETQYF,TGCAGCGTTGAAGGCTCCCCCCGTGGAGAGACCCAGTACTTC,.,TRBV29-1,TRBJ2-5,.
CASSPDRAWGYTF,TGTGCCAGCAGCCCGGACAGGGCTTGGGGCTACACCTTC,TRBD1,TRBV5-8,TRBJ1-2,once
CASSLDRVYGYTF,TGTGCCAGCAGTTTGGACAGAGTCTATGGCTACACCTTC,.,TRBV5-5,TRBJ1-2,.
CASSSGQNYGYTF,TGTGCCAGCAGCTCTGGACAAAACTATGGCTACACCTTC,.,TRBV2,TRBJ1-2,.
CASSPRSDNEQFF,TGTGCCAGCAGCCCCCGGAGTGACAATGAGCAGTTCTTC,.,TRBV7-6,TRBJ2-1,.
CASRGQTNQPQHF,TGTGCCAGCCGGGGACAGACCAATCAGCCCCAGCATTTT,TRBD1,TRBV2,TRBJ1-5,.
CASSLAGRGQETQYF,TGTGCTAGCAGCTTAGCCGGACGGGGACAAGAGACCCAGTACTTC,.,TRBV7-7,TRBJ2-5,.
CASSWPGQGRYF,TGTGCCAGCAGCTGGCCCGGACAGGGGCGGTATTTT,TRBD1,TRBV5-5,TRBJ2-3,once
CASSVSGGATGELFF,TGTGCCAGCAGCGTTAGCGGGGGGGCCACCGGGGAGCTGTTTTTT,TRBD2,TRBV9,TRBJ2-2,.
CASSQDSRATYEQYF,TGTGCCAGCAGCCAAGACAGCAGGGCCACCTACGAGCAGTACTTC,.,TRBV3-1/TRBV3-2,TRBJ2-7,.
CASYMGGQGISFF,TGTGCCAGCTATATGGGGGGACAGGGAATTTCTTTCTTT,TRBD1,TRBV28,TRBJ1-1,.
CASCQAPNTGELFF,TGTGCCAGCTGCCAGGCGCCGAACACCGGGGAGCTGTTTTTT,.,TRBV27,TRBJ2-2,.
CASSPKQGANNEQYF,TGTGCCAGCAGCCCAAAACAGGGGGCGAACAACGAGCAGTACTTC,TRBD1,TRBV7-9,TRBJ2-7,.
CASSSDRGRVNSPLHF,TGTGCCAGCAGCTCGGACAGGGGACGAGTCAATTCACCCCTCCACTTT,TRBD1,TRBV5-5,TRBJ1-6,few
CASSGSGQPQETQYF,TGCGCCAGCAGTGGATCGGGACAACCCCAAGAGACCCAGTACTTC,.,TRBV10-2,TRBJ2-5,.
CASSSRGLAGYNEQFF,TGTGCCAGCAGCTCTCGAGGACTAGCGGGGTACAATGAGCAGTTCTTC,TRBD2,TRBV3-1/TRBV3-2,TRBJ2-1,.
CASSLNRADLNSPLHF,TGTGCCAGCTCACTGAATCGGGCTGACCTTAATTCACCCCTCCACTTT,.,TRBV18,TRBJ1-6,.
CATRATGQETQYF,TGTGCCACCAGAGCGACAGGGCAAGAGACCCAGTACTTC,TRBD1,TRBV15,TRBJ2-5,.
CASSFPGLGGYTF,TGTGCCAGCAGTTTTCCGGGGCTAGGGGGCTACACCTTC,.,TRBV27,TRBJ1-2,.
CASSLQDTQYF,TGTGCCAGCAGCCTCCAGGATACGCAGTATTTT,.,TRBV7-2,TRBJ2-3,.
CASSLGRVYSYEQYF,TGTGCCAGCAGCTTGGGAAGGGTGTACTCCTACGAGCAGTACTTC,.,TRBV7-2,TRBJ2-7,.
CASSHSQGPYGYTF,TGTGCCAGCAGTCATTCACAGGGGCCTTATGGCTACACCTTC,TRBD1,TRBV7-2,TRBJ1-2,.
CSVEGQGNGYTF,TGCAGCGTAGAGGGACAGGGGAATGGCTACACCTTC,TRBD1,TRBV29-1,TRBJ1-2,.
CASSFEGGTAYGYTF,TGCGCCAGCAGCTTCGAAGGAGGGACAGCCTATGGCTACACCTTC,TRBD1,TRBV5-1,TRBJ1-2,.
CASSVFKGERGNTEAFF,TGTGCCAGCAGCGTATTCAAGGGGGAACGGGGGAACACTGAAGCTTTCTTT,.,TRBV9,TRBJ1-1,.
CACRRTEAFF,TGTGCCTGCCGCCGTACTGAAGCTTTCTTT,.,TRBV30,TRBJ1-1,.
CASSLGQVHQPQHF,TGTGCCAGCAGTCTCGGACAGGTTCATCAGCCCCAGCATTTT,TRBD1,TRBV28,TRBJ1-5,.
CSVGGNRPTETQYF,TGCAGCGTTGGGGGGAACCGTCCCACGGAGACCCAGTACTTC,.,TRBV29-1,TRBJ2-5,.
CASSLAVGAGELFF,TGTGCCAGCAGCTTAGCTGTGGGTGCCGGGGAGCTGTTTTTT,.,TRBV7-2,TRBJ2-2,.